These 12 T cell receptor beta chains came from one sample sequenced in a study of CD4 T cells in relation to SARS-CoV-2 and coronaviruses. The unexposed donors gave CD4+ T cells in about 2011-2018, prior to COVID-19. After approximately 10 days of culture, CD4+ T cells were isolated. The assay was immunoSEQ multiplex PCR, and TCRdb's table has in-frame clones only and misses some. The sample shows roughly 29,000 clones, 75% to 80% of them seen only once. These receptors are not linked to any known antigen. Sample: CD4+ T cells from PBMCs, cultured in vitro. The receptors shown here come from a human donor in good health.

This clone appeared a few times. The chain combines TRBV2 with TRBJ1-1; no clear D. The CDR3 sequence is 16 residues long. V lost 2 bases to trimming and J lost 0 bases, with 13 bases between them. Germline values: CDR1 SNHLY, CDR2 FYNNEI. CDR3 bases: TGTGCCAGCAGTGAACTTAAGGGATTCATGAACACTGAAGCTTTCTTT. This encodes CASSELKGFMNTEAFF.

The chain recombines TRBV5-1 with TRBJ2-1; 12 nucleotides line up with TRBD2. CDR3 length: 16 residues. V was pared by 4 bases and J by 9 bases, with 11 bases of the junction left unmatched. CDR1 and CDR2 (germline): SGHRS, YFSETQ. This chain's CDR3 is CASSMTGTSGPGEQFF. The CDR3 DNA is TGCGCCAGCAGCATGACCGGGACTAGCGGGCCGGGTGAGCAGTTCTTC. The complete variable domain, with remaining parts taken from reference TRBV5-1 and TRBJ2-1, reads KAGVTQTPRYLIKTRGQQVTLSCSPISGHRSVSWYQQTPGQGLQFLFEYFSETQRNKGNFPGRFSGRQFSNSRSEMNVSTLELGDSALYLCASSMTGTSGPGEQFFGPGTRLTVL.

As DNA, the CDR3 is TGTGCCAGCAGCCAAGTGGGGACTAGCGGGGCCCCAGGGTACGAGCAGTACTTC. The encoded protein is CASSQVGTSGAPGYEQYF. The V and J genes are TRBV3-1 (or the pseudogene TRBV3-2) and TRBJ2-7; 13 nucleotides agree with TRBD2. Germline-derived CDR1 and CDR2 are LGHDT and YNNKEL (reference sequence). The CDR3 extends over 18 amino acids. Trimming removed 1 base from V and 4 bases from J; junction bases left unmatched: 10.

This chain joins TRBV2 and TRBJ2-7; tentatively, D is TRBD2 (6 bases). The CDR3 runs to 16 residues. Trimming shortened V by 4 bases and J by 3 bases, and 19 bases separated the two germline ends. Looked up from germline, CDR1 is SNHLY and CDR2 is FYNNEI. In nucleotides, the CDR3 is TGTGCCAGCAGTGCCGTAGTGGCGGGGAAAGGCTACGAGCAGTACTTC. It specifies CASSAVVAGKGYEQYF.

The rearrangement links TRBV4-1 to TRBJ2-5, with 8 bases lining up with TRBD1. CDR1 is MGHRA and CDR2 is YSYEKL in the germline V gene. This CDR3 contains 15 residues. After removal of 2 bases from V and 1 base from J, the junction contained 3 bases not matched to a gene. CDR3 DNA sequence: TGCGCCAGCAGCCAACCGGACAGGGCCCAAGAGACCCAGTACTTC. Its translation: CASSQPDRAQETQYF.

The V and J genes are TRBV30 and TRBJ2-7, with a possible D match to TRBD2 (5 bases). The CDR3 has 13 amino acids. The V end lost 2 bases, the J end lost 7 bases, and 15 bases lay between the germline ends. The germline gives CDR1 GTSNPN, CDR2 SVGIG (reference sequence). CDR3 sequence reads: CAWSQSGETEQYF. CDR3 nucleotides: TGTGCCTGGAGTCAAAGCGGCGAAACAGAGCAGTACTTC. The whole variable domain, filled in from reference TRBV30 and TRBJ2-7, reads SQTIHQWPATLVQPVGSPLSLECTVEGTSNPNLYWYRQAAGRGLQLLFYSVGIGQISSEVPQNLSASRPQDRQFILSSKKLLLSDSGFYLCAWSQSGETEQYFGPGTRLTVT.

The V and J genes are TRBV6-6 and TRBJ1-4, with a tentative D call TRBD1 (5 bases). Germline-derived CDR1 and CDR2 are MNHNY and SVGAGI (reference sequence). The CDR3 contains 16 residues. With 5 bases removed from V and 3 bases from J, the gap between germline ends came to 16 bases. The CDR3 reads CASSTPGTTSNEKLFF. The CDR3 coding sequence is TGTGCCAGCAGTACCCCGGGGACCACCTCTAATGAAAAACTGTTTTTT.

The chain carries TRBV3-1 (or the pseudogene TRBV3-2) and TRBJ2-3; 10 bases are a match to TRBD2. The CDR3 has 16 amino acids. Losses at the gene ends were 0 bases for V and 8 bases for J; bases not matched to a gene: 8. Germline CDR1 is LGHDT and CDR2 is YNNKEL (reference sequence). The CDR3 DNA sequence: TGTGCCAGCAGCCAAGATCTTGGGACTAGCGTTCCTACGCAGTATTTT. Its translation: CASSQDLGTSVPTQYF.

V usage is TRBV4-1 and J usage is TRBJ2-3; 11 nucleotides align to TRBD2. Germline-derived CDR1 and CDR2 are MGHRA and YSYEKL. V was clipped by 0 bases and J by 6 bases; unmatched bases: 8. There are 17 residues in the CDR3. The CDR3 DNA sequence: TGCGCCAGCAGCCAAGAAGGTAGCGGGAGGGTCGGGGATACGCAGTATTTT. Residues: CASSQEGSGRVGDTQYF.

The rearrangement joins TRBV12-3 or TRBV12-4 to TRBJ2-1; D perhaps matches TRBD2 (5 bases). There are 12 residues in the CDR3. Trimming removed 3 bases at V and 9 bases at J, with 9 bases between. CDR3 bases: TGTGCCAGCAGTTTTGGGGAGCTTGAGCAGTTCTTC. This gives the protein CASSFGELEQFF.

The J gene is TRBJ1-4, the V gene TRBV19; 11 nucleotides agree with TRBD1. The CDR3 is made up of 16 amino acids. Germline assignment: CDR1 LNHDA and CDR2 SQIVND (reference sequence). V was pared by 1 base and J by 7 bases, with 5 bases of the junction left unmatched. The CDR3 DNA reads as TGTGCCAGTAGTATAGCTCGGACAGGGGGCGGTGAAAAACTGTTTTTT. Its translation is CASSIARTGGGEKLFF.

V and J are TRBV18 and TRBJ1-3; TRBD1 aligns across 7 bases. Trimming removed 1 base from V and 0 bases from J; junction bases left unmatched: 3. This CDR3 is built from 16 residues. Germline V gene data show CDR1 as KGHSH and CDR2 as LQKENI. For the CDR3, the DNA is TGTGCCAGCTCACCACAGACAGGGAACTCTGGAAACACCATATATTTT. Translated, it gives CASSPQTGNSGNTIYF.